The rows below give T cell receptor beta chains drawn from one sample of a study of metastatic and nonmetastatic thyroid tumors. Using MiXCR, TCRdb reanalyzed the PCR reads. The data show about 59,000 clones, with around 15% seen just once and over 9% held by the top ten. The specimen was blood. These receptors were taken from a male donor with papillary thyroid cancer or a benign thyroid nodule (not recorded which). Some clones in this sample may be carry-over from other donors' samples. Each CDR3 is given with its conserved first and last residue. D genes are given only for firm matches. Clone sizes are given selectively: once, few, many, or a class where the clone is expanded.

cdr3_length | d_call | j_call | clone_size | v_call | cdr3_aa | cdr3_nt
16 | . | TRBJ1-6 | many | TRBV30 | CAWSPPTGRINSPLHF | TGTGCCTGGAGTCCGCCCACCGGGAGAATTAATTCACCCCTCCACTTT
15 | . | TRBJ1-6 | . | TRBV5-4 | CASSLDGINNSPLHF | TGTGCCAGCAGCTTGGACGGCATTAATAATTCACCCCTCCACTTT
12 | . | TRBJ2-7 | . | TRBV30 | CAWSVQGYEQYF | TGTGCCTGGAGTGTACAGGGTTACGAGCAGTACTTC
12 | . | TRBJ1-4 | . | TRBV6-1 | CASSGLRWSGFF | TGTGCCAGCAGTGGTCTCAGGTGGTCCGGGTTTTTT
11 | . | TRBJ1-4 | few | TRBV19 | CASSGKGGLFF | TGTGCCAGTAGCGGGAAGGGGGGACTGTTTTTT
12 | . | TRBJ1-2 | many | TRBV7-9 | CASSQTDYGYTF | TGTGCCAGCAGCCAGACAGACTATGGCTACACCTTC
16 | TRBD2 | TRBJ2-1 | many | TRBV4-1 | CASSRVAGPSYNEQFF | TGCGCCAGCAGCCGAGTAGCGGGACCCTCCTACAATGAGCAGTTCTTC
13 | . | TRBJ1-2 | . | TRBV6-1 | CASRGLGTYGYTF | TGTGCCAGCAGGGGGTTGGGGACCTATGGCTACACCTTC
17 | . | TRBJ2-2 | many | TRBV6-2/TRBV6-3 | CASSRVQGRTYTGELFF | TGTGCCAGCAGCCGAGTGCAGGGTCGGACTTACACCGGGGAGCTGTTTTTT
14 | . | TRBJ2-1 | many | TRBV20-1 | CSASWWRSYNEQFF | TGCAGTGCTAGCTGGTGGAGGAGCTACAATGAGCAGTTCTTC
14 | TRBD2 | TRBJ2-2 | many | TRBV6-1 | CAIASGRDTGKLFF | TGTGCCATCGCTAGCGGGAGGGACACCGGGAAGCTGTTTTTT
17 | TRBD1 | TRBJ1-3 | many | TRBV30 | CAWKSHQGDVGGNTIYF | TGTGCCTGGAAGTCTCACCAGGGGGACGTAGGGGGAAACACCATATATTTT
17 | TRBD1 | TRBJ2-7 | many | TRBV9 | CASSAHPTGGVLDEQYF | TGTGCCAGCAGCGCACACCCAACAGGGGGCGTTTTGGACGAGCAGTACTTC
15 | TRBD1 | TRBJ2-7 | large | TRBV6-1 | CASSEQGAGGYEQYF | TGTGCCAGCAGTGAGCAGGGGGCTGGTGGCTACGAGCAGTACTTC
16 | . | TRBJ1-1 | few | TRBV10-3 | CAISDSQRRSNTEAFF | TGTGCCATCAGTGATTCGCAACGGCGGTCAAACACTGAAGCTTTCTTT
15 | . | TRBJ2-3 | many | TRBV11-1 | CASSQGTQTTDTQYF | TGTGCCAGCAGCCAAGGGACCCAAACCACAGATACGCAGTATTTT
12 | . | TRBJ1-2 | . | TRBV12-3/TRBV12-4 | CASTIPGRGYTF | TGTGCCAGCACCATCCCAGGGCGGGGCTACACCTTC
14 | . | TRBJ2-5 | many | TRBV7-2 | CASSFQSGKETQYF | TGTGCCAGCAGCTTCCAGTCTGGTAAAGAGACCCAGTACTTC
11 | . | TRBJ1-5 | many | TRBV20-1 | CSATSNQPQHF | TGCAGTGCTACCAGTAATCAGCCCCAGCATTTT
14 | . | TRBJ2-3 | many | TRBV9 | CASSVGDSTDTQYF | TGTGCCAGCAGCGTAGGAGACAGCACAGATACGCAGTATTTT
11 | . | TRBJ1-1 | many | TRBV29-1 | CSVFSDGEAFF | TGCAGCGTTTTCTCCGACGGTGAAGCTTTCTTT
17 | TRBD1 | TRBJ1-2 | many | TRBV6-4 | CASSALGTGGFGYGYTF | TGTGCCAGCAGCGCACTTGGGACAGGGGGCTTTGGCTATGGCTACACCTTC
14 | . | TRBJ2-2 | . | TRBV19 | CSSRDQVGTGELFF | TGTTCCAGTAGGGATCAGGTCGGCACCGGGGAGCTGTTTTTT
19 | TRBD2 | TRBJ2-7 | . | TRBV6-4 | CASSEAGTSGSTSSYEQYF | TGTGCCAGCAGTGAAGCTGGAACTAGCGGGAGCACGAGCTCCTACGAGCAGTACTTC
13 | . | TRBJ1-1 | many | TRBV18 | CASSRNRNTEAFF | TGTGCCAGCTCCCGAAATCGGAACACTGAAGCTTTCTTT
14 | . | TRBJ2-5 | . | TRBV6-1 | CASTSAGGAGTQYF | TGTGCCAGCACCTCCGCTGGGGGGGCCGGGACCCAGTACTTC
11 | . | TRBJ1-5 | many | TRBV28 | CASSAGTPQHF | TGTGCCAGCAGTGCCGGGACCCCCCAGCATTTT
13 | . | TRBJ1-2 | . | TRBV12-3/TRBV12-4 | CASKIREGYGYTF | TGTGCCAGCAAGATTAGAGAAGGCTATGGATACACCTTC
15 | . | TRBJ1-1 | many | TRBV4-1 | CASSQARTAIREAFF | TGCGCCAGCAGCCAAGCTCGAACCGCGATCCGGGAAGCTTTCTTT
13 | . | TRBJ1-1 | . | TRBV24-1 | CATSERSNTEAFF | TGTGCCACCAGTGAACGATCGAACACTGAAGCTTTCTTT
17 | TRBD1 | TRBJ2-7 | many | TRBV7-8 | CASSLGPGTGGYAGQYF | TGTGCCAGCAGCTTAGGGCCCGGGACAGGGGGATACGCAGGGCAGTACTTC
13 | . | TRBJ1-5 | many | TRBV12-3/TRBV12-4 | CASSYESGQPQHF | TGTGCCAGCAGCTACGAGTCGGGTCAGCCCCAGCATTTT
15 | . | TRBJ2-7 | . | TRBV28 | CASSLSFGGDYEQYF | TGTGCCAGCAGTTTATCATTCGGAGGTGACTACGAGCAGTACTTC
16 | TRBD2 | TRBJ2-3 | . | TRBV20-1 | CSARLGGTSGGHTQYF | TGCAGTGCTAGGTTAGGCGGGACTAGCGGGGGTCATACGCAGTATTTT
18 | . | TRBJ2-1 | many | TRBV10-3 | CAISEAKKEWGRNNEQFF | TGTGCCATCAGTGAGGCGAAAAAAGAGTGGGGAAGGAACAATGAGCAGTTCTTC
14 | . | TRBJ1-1 | many | TRBV30 | CAWRSWRGNTEAFF | TGTGCCTGGAGGTCTTGGCGGGGGAACACTGAAGCTTTCTTT
17 | TRBD2 | TRBJ2-3 | many | TRBV30 | CAWSRVRTSGRTDTQYF | TGTGCCTGGAGTCGGGTAAGGACTAGCGGACGCACGGATACGCAGTATTTT
14 | . | TRBJ2-3 | many | TRBV6-1 | CASSRSELSDTQYF | TGTGCCAGCAGTCGCTCCGAGCTTTCAGATACGCAGTATTTT
15 | . | TRBJ1-5 | many | TRBV12-3/TRBV12-4 | CASSRQGKGNQPQHF | TGTGCCAGCAGTCGCCAGGGAAAGGGAAATCAGCCCCAGCATTTT
15 | TRBD1 | TRBJ2-6 | medium-sized | TRBV6-1 | CASSGGTAGANVLTF | TGTGCCAGCAGTGGAGGGACAGCTGGGGCCAACGTCCTGACTTTC
16 | TRBD1 | TRBJ1-4 | many | TRBV6-1 | CASSDPGQGRNEKLFF | TGTGCCAGCAGCGACCCGGGACAGGGTAGGAATGAAAAACTGTTTTTT
15 | TRBD2 | TRBJ2-7 | many | TRBV20-1 | CSARVLSGGPYEQYF | TGCAGTGCTAGAGTCCTCAGCGGGGGCCCCTACGAGCAGTACTTC
18 | . | TRBJ2-3 | . | TRBV11-1 | CASSLSSGKRTFSDTQYF | TGTGCCAGCAGCTTATCCTCGGGAAAGAGGACGTTTTCAGATACGCAGTATTTT
15 | TRBD1 | TRBJ1-1 | many | TRBV5-1 | CASSDWTGVNTEAFF | TGCGCCAGCAGCGACTGGACAGGGGTGAACACTGAAGCTTTCTTT
14 | . | TRBJ2-3 | many | TRBV20-1 | CSATVSLITDTQYF | TGCAGTGCTACGGTCAGCCTGATCACAGATACGCAGTATTTT
14 | . | TRBJ2-3 | . | TRBV18 | CASSPGASTDTQYF | TGTGCCAGCTCGCCGGGGGCTAGCACAGATACGCAGTATTTT